This TCR beta chain was sequenced in a study of T-cell memory formation after mild COVID-19. TCRdb independently ran MiXCR on the 5' RACE reads; one entry per CDR3 protein. Of fewer than 150,000 distinct CDR3 sequences listed, 22% are singletons. The V gene end was trimmed by 0 bases and the J gene end by 8 bases; junction bases not matched to a gene: 7. Germline V gene lookup returns CDR1 SGHRS and CDR2 YFSETQ. The CDR3 runs 15 residues. The receptor was derived from a man younger than 35 who had mild COVID-19 (a few samples of this study predate the infection). Cell type and time point are not known. The chain links TRBV5-1 to TRBJ2-1; 8 bases fit TRBD2. Sequenced sample: PBMCs or a T cell subset sorted from them (not recorded which). CDR3 region: CASSLGSGGLHEQFF. CDR3 coding DNA: TGCGCCAGCAGCTTGGGGAGCGGGGGATTGCATGAGCAGTTCTTC. Full variable domain (remainder filled in from reference TRBV5-1 and TRBJ2-1): KAGVTQTPRYLIKTRGQQVTLSCSPISGHRSVSWYQQTPGQGLQFLFEYFSETQRNKGNFPGRFSGRQFSNSRSEMNVSTLELGDSALYLCASSLGSGGLHEQFFGPGTRLTVL.